This TCR beta chain was sequenced during a study of yellow fever vaccine responses in identical twins. CDR3 length: 13 amino acids. The V gene's germline CDR1 is GTSNPN and CDR2 SVGIG (reference sequence). Trimming took 8 bases from V and 5 from J, leaving 18 bases between them. One entry per CDR3 protein, called by TCRdb with MiXCR from the RT-PCR reads. The repertoire consists of approximately 1,200 distinct CDR3 sequences, with 80% occurring once and the leading ten covering around 25%. Broader study findings: Twins showed a vaccine T cell response that reportedly seemed partly convergent, partly personalized.

As regards this clonotype: Its antigen is not identified.

The V gene is TRBV30, the J gene TRBJ1-2; D is possibly TRBD1 (6 bases). The starting material was T cells from blood (PBMCs), unsorted or a sorted subset (not recorded which), obtained before or after yellow fever vaccination (not recorded which). The clonotype originates from a female donor who received the yellow fever vaccine. The CDR3 DNA sequence: TGTGCCAGCTCGGACAGCTCCGGTTATGGCTACACCTTC. Its translation: CASSDSSGYGYTF.